This is a list of T cell receptor beta chains from one sample in a study of a mutant IDH1 vaccine in newly diagnosed glioma. Assay: immunoSEQ multiplex PCR; the TCRdb copy retains only in-frame clones and omits some. The data hold over 75,000 clones, with about 90% observed a single time. The input for sequencing was PBMCs, taken from a glioma patient treated with radiotherapy, temozolomide or both. Source of these receptors: a woman between 50 and 59 years old with glioma. Both conserved end residues are part of each CDR3. The order of the fields is D gene, V gene, clone size, J gene, CDR3 DNA, CDR3 protein. The D gene is left open where the match is weak. Size is stated for part of the rows, as once, few or many counts, or as a class when the clone is expanded.

>-|TRBV15|-|TRBJ2-5
TGTGCCACTACTCGGGGTCAAGAGACCCAGTACTTC
CATTRGQETQYF
>-|TRBV18|-|TRBJ2-5
TGTGCCAGCTCACGGTACCAAGAGACCCAGTACTTC
CASSRYQETQYF
>-|TRBV28|few|TRBJ1-4
TGTGCCATCGCGCCGCGAACGGGGGAAAAACTGTTTTTT
CAIAPRTGEKLFF
>TRBD1|TRBV7-8|-|TRBJ2-7
TGTGCCAGCAGTGTCACAGGGGGCAACTACGAGCAGTACTTC
CASSVTGGNYEQYF
>TRBD2|TRBV9|-|TRBJ2-1
TGTGCCAGCAGCACACCGCGGGAGCGTGAGCAGTTCTTC
CASSTPREREQFF
>TRBD1|TRBV5-1|-|TRBJ2-7
TGCGCCAGCAGCAGGGACAGGGACTACGAGCAGTACTTC
CASSRDRDYEQYF
>TRBD2|TRBV11-2|-|TRBJ2-1
TGTGCCAGCAGAGACCTAGCGGGCTCCTACAATGAGCAGTTCTTC
CASRDLAGSYNEQFF
>TRBD1|TRBV6-1|-|TRBJ1-5
TGTGCCAGCACCCCGGGGACAGTTGTGAATCAGCCCCAGCATTTT
CASTPGTVVNQPQHF
>-|TRBV1|-|TRBJ2-7
TGCACCAGCAGCCGCCGTAGTGGGCACGAGCAGTACTTC
CTSSRRSGHEQYF
>-|TRBV6-6|-|TRBJ1-5
TGTGCCAGCAAGGCAGACCTTTCACTCAATCAGCCCCAGCATTTT
CASKADLSLNQPQHF
>-|TRBV30|-|TRBJ2-7
TGTGCCTGGAGTGGGGGGCTAGCGCTATGGCACTACGAGCAGTACTTC
CAWSGGLALWHYEQYF
>TRBD1|TRBV6-5|once|TRBJ1-5
TGTGCCAGCAGTTCAGGACAGGGAGATCAGCCCCAGCATTTT
CASSSGQGDQPQHF
>TRBD1|TRBV18|-|TRBJ1-1
TGTGCCAGCTCGCCACCCTTGGACAGGAGAGCTTTCTTT
CASSPPLDRRAFF
>-|TRBV5-4|-|TRBJ2-7
TGTGCCAGCAGCTACCCGGGACATCCCTACGAGCAGTACTTC
CASSYPGHPYEQYF
>-|TRBV5-4|-|TRBJ2-7
TGTGCCAGCAGCTTATCAGGCCCTTCCTACGAGCAGTACTTC
CASSLSGPSYEQYF
>TRBD1|TRBV7-2|-|TRBJ1-2
TGTGCCAGCAGCGCCGGGACAGATGGCTACACCTTC
CASSAGTDGYTF
>TRBD1|TRBV7-9|-|TRBJ2-1
TGTGCCAGCAGCCCCTACAGGGGGAGCCCCTACAATGAGCAGTTCTTC
CASSPYRGSPYNEQFF
>-|TRBV4-2|few|TRBJ1-1
TGTGCCAGCAGCCATCGGGACTCAAGCGATTACATGAACACTGAAGCTTTCTTT
CASSHRDSSDYMNTEAFF
>TRBD1|TRBV5-1|-|TRBJ1-4
TGCGCCAGCAGCCCGGGACAGGGGGCGAGTGAAAAACTGTTTTTT
CASSPGQGASEKLFF
>-|TRBV28|-|TRBJ2-3
TGTGCCAGCAGTCCGCCTCCAAGCACAGATACGCAGTATTTT
CASSPPPSTDTQYF
>-|TRBV9|-|TRBJ2-5
TGTGCCAGCAGCGTAGGGGGAACCCAAGAGACCCAGTACTTC
CASSVGGTQETQYF
>-|TRBV6-1|-|TRBJ1-5
TGTGCCAGCAGTGAATTCGGACATAGCAATCAGCCCCAGCATTTT
CASSEFGHSNQPQHF
>-|TRBV30|-|TRBJ1-4
TGTGCCTGGAGTCACAACAGAGGGTGGGAAAAACTGTTTTTT
CAWSHNRGWEKLFF
>-|TRBV2|few|TRBJ1-4
TGTGCCAGCAGTGAAATCAACCGTCTTAATGAAAAACTGTTTTTT
CASSEINRLNEKLFF
>TRBD2|TRBV5-8|-|TRBJ2-1
TGTGCCAGCAGCTCCGGACTAGCGGGGTACGATGAGCAGTTCTTC
CASSSGLAGYDEQFF
>-|TRBV5-4|-|TRBJ1-4
TGTGCCAGCACCCGTGACGGGGGCCCTAATGAAAAACTGTTTTTT
CASTRDGGPNEKLFF
>-|TRBV5-1|-|TRBJ1-1
TGCGCCAGCAGCTTCCTAGGTGAAGCTTTCTTT
CASSFLGEAFF
>-|TRBV18|-|TRBJ1-1
TGTGCCAGCTACACACAGGAAAAGTACACTGAAGCTTTCTTT
CASYTQEKYTEAFF
>-|TRBV6-1|-|TRBJ2-2
TGTGCCAGCAGTGGACAGACGAACACCGGGGAGCTGTTTTTT
CASSGQTNTGELFF